This T cell receptor (beta chain) was captured in a study of blood T cell repertoires in COVID-19. This clone was picked up one time. Germline-derived CDR1 and CDR2 are KGHDR and SFDVKD. The CDR3 has 17 amino acids. The germline V and J ends were trimmed by 8 bases and 0 bases, with 18 bases remaining between them. Assay: immunoSEQ multiplex PCR; the TCRdb copy retains only in-frame clones and omits some. This table has around 68,000 clones, over 75% appearing once. The source material was peripheral blood. The rearrangement links TRBV24-1 to TRBJ1-4; D is unclear. The receptor was derived from a man over 45 with active COVID-19. In DNA, the CDR3 is TGTGCCACCACCTATCATCGTATTTATGCAACTAATGAAAAACTGTTTTTT. Its translation is CATTYHRIYATNEKLFF.